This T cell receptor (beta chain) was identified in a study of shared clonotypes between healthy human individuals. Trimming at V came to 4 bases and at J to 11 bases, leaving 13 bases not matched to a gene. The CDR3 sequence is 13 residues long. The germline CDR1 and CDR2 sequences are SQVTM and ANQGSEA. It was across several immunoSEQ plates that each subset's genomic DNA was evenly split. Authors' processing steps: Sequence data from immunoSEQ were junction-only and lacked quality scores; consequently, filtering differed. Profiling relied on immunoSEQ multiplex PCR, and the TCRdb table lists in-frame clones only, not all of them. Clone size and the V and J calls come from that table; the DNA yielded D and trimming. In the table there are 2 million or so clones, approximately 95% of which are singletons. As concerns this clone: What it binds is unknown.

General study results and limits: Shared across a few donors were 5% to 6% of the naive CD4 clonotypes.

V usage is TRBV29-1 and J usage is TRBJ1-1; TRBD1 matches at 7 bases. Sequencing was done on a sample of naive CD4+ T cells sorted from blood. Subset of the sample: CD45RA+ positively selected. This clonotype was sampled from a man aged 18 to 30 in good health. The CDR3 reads CSVVLRMTGRAFF. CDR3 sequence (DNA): TGCAGCGTTGTATTGAGGATGACAGGGCGCGCTTTCTTT.